This passage covers 17 T cell receptor beta chains from one sample sequenced in a study of blood T cell repertoires in COVID-19. The method was immunoSEQ multiplex PCR; TCRdb's version includes in-frame clones alone and lacks a portion of them. The sample contains about 200,000 clones, approximately 79% of which appear only once. Sequenced: peripheral blood. The receptors shown here come from a human donor in a cohort sampled during active COVID-19.

This rearrangement joins TRBV2 to TRBJ1-2; 7 nucleotides align to TRBD1. The CDR3 contains 14 residues. Looked up from germline, CDR1 is SNHLY and CDR2 is FYNNEI. Trimming removed 9 bases from V and 6 bases from J; junction bases left unmatched: 13. The CDR3 nucleotides read TGTGCCAGGGGTGTAAAGACAGGGTTCGATGGCTACACCTTC. Translated: CARGVKTGFDGYTF.

This chain links TRBV19 with TRBJ2-5; 15 bases fit TRBD2. In germline, CDR1 is LNHDA, CDR2 SQIVND (reference sequence). The CDR3 extends over 18 amino acids. V lost 5 bases, J lost 5 bases, and 12 bases stayed unmatched. The CDR3 loop is CASSSRGLAGGAGETQYF. The CDR3 DNA is TGTGCCAGTAGTTCAAGAGGACTAGCGGGAGGGGCGGGGGAGACCCAGTACTTC.

With respect to this clone: Additional DNA sequences in this sample encode the identical CDR3. The J gene is TRBJ1-2, the V gene TRBV7-2; 8 nucleotides agree with TRBD1. The CDR3 has 13 residues. Germline CDR1 reads SGHTA; CDR2 reads FQGNSA. V shed 4 bases and J 5 bases; nucleotides not matched to a gene: 3. CDR3 protein: CASSSGQVYGYTF. DNA of the CDR3: TGTGCCAGCAGCTCGGGACAGGTTTATGGCTACACCTTC.

V and J are TRBV4-3 and TRBJ2-7; D is possibly TRBD2 (5 bases). The CDR3 has 16 residues. Germline assignment: CDR1 LGHNA and CDR2 YSLEER. V lost 0 bases and J lost 2, with 14 bases in between. This CDR3 reads CASSQEIGNSPYEQYF. CDR3 in DNA: TGCGCCAGCAGCCAAGAGATCGGGAATTCCCCCTACGAGCAGTACTTC.

This chain joins TRBV10-3 and TRBJ1-2; 11 bases align to TRBD1. CDR1 is ENHRY and CDR2 is SYGVKD in the germline V gene. The CDR3 runs to 15 residues. The ends lost 0 bases at V and 6 bases at J; junction bases unmatched: 3. CDR3 protein: CAISESRDRGNGYTF. The CDR3 DNA sequence: TGTGCCATCAGTGAGTCTAGGGACAGGGGGAATGGCTACACCTTC.

This sequence joins TRBV7-9 and TRBJ2-2; possibly TRBD2 for D (5 bases). The germline CDR1 and CDR2 sequences are SEHNR and FQNEAQ (reference sequence). This CDR3 region has 14 residues. V gave up 3 bases and J gave up 2 bases, with 7 bases separating them. The CDR3 DNA reads TGTGCCAGCAGCTTCGGGGTCAACACCGGGGAGCTGTTTTTT. Translated, it gives CASSFGVNTGELFF.

The chain recombines TRBV9 with TRBJ2-2, with 7 bases matching TRBD2. This CDR3 comprises 16 residues. V dropped 2 bases and J dropped 4; count of bases not matched to a gene: 8. Germline V lookup: CDR1 SGDLS, CDR2 YYNGEE. For the CDR3, the DNA is TGTGCCAGCAGCGTTCGACTAGCCCCGGGCACCGGGGAGCTGTTTTTT. Amino acids: CASSVRLAPGTGELFF.

This sequence joins TRBV4-2 and TRBJ1-2; D not resolved. Germline CDR1 LGHNA, CDR2 YNFKEQ. The CDR3 has 14 residues. V was trimmed by 0 bases and J by 8 bases, leaving 13 bases between them. In DNA form, the CDR3 reads TGTGCCAGCAGCCAAGATCGAGGGTCTTCGGGCTACACCTTC. The encoded protein is CASSQDRGSSGYTF.

CDR3: CASSLGRGTYPNYGYTF. The CDR3 DNA reads as TGTGCCAGCAGCTTAGGGCGGGGGACGTACCCGAACTATGGCTACACCTTC. This chain uses TRBV7-2 with TRBJ1-2, with D possibly TRBD1 on 5 matching bases. Germline V gene sequence: CDR1 SGHTA, CDR2 FQGNSA. This CDR3 spans 17 amino acids. V dropped 1 base and J dropped 2 bases, with 17 bases sitting between them.

The chain couples TRBV6-4 to TRBJ2-1; 10 bases map to TRBD2. Germline CDR1 is MRHNA and CDR2 is SNTAGT. There are 16 residues in the CDR3. Losses at the gene ends were 0 bases for V and 7 bases for J; bases not matched to a gene: 6. The CDR3 is CASSDSVASGRNEQFF. The CDR3 DNA reads TGTGCCAGCAGTGACTCGGTGGCTAGCGGGAGAAATGAGCAGTTCTTC.

The chain has TRBV28 and TRBJ1-4, with a possible D match to TRBD1 (6 bases). CDR1 is MDHEN, CDR2 SYDVKM, per germline. This CDR3 is 15 amino acids long. V was trimmed by 5 bases and J by 5 bases, leaving 15 bases between them. CDR3 sequence reads: CASSMGWGQNEKLFF. In DNA, the CDR3 is TGTGCCAGCAGTATGGGGTGGGGGCAGAATGAAAAACTGTTTTTT.

The chain carries TRBV28 and TRBJ1-1; D is possibly TRBD1 (5 bases). Germline CDR1 and CDR2: MDHEN and SYDVKM. The CDR3 is 12 amino acids. V lost 2 bases and J lost 10, with 11 bases in between. DNA for the CDR3: TGTGCCAGCAGTTTAGTAGGGGCTGGAGCTTTCTTT. Translating it yields CASSLVGAGAFF.

This clone was recorded a few times. The genes are TRBV24-1 and TRBJ1-2; weak D call: TRBD1 (6 bases). From germline, CDR1 is KGHDR and CDR2 SFDVKD. The CDR3 spans 11 residues. V was clipped by 7 bases and J by 4 bases, with 6 bases between them. The CDR3 bases are TGTGCCACCAGGGACAGCTATGGCTACACCTTC. Its protein product is CATRDSYGYTF.

This clone came up once. The chain carries TRBV7-9 and TRBJ2-1, with a possible D match to TRBD2 (5 bases). The V end lost 2 bases, the J end lost 9 bases, and 14 bases lay between the germline ends. The germline V gene has CDR1 SEHNR and CDR2 FQNEAQ (reference sequence). This CDR3 contains 14 residues. In DNA form, the CDR3 reads TGTGCCAGCAGCTTATTGTGGGAAAGCGGTGAGCAGTTCTTC. Amino acids: CASSLLWESGEQFF.

This rearrangement joins TRBV6-6 to TRBJ2-3; 7 positions agree with TRBD2. CDR3 length: 17 amino acids. Germline CDR1 and CDR2: MNHNY and SVGAGI (reference sequence). V shed 5 bases, J shed 6 bases, and the junction held 17 bases outside the gene matches. The CDR3 sequence is CASSHGRGGGPSDTQYF. The CDR3 DNA reads TGTGCCAGCAGTCATGGGAGGGGAGGAGGGCCATCTGATACGCAGTATTTT.

The chain uses TRBV7-6 and TRBJ1-5; TRBD1 is a possible D gene (6 bases). The CDR3 is made up of 15 amino acids. V was trimmed by 4 bases and J by 5 bases, leaving 15 bases between them. CDR1 and CDR2 from the germline V gene are SGHVS and FNYEAQ. CDR3 coding DNA: TGTGCCAGCAGCTCGATCACAGGGTTTGATCAGCCCCAGCATTTT. This codes for CASSSITGFDQPQHF.

In this sample, this clone turned up once. J is TRBJ2-3 and V is TRBV30; no clear D. Trimming shortened V by 1 base and J by 1 base, and 9 bases separated the two germline ends. Looked up from germline, CDR1 is GTSNPN and CDR2 is SVGIG (reference sequence). This CDR3 is 14 amino acids long. This CDR3 is CAWSGSFGTDTQYF. In nucleotides, the CDR3 is TGTGCCTGGAGTGGGAGTTTTGGCACAGATACGCAGTATTTT.